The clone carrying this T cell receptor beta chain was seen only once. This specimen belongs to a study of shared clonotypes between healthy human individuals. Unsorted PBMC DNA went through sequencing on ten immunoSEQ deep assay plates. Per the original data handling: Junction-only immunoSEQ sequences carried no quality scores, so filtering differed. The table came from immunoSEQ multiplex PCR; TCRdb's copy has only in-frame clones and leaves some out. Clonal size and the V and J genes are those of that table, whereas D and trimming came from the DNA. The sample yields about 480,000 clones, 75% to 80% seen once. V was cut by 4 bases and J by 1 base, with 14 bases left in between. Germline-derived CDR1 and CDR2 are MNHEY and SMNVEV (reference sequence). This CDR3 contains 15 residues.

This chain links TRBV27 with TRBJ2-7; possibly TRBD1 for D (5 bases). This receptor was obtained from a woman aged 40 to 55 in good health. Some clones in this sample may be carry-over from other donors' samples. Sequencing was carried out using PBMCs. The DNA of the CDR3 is TGTGCCAGCAGTTCAGGGATCGGGTGGTCCTACGAGCAGTACTTC. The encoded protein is CASSSGIGWSYEQYF.